The clone carrying this TCR beta chain has just one count. These data originate in a study of blood T cell repertoires in COVID-19. Turning to the study itself: Donors in the United States, Italy and Spain gave samples during acute or convalescent COVID-19. PBMCs, B-cell-depleted T cells, or T cells provided the cDNA or gDNA that made up the material.

Data came from immunoSEQ multiplex PCR; TCRdb stores just in-frame clones and leaves some out. The table records fewer than 40,000 clones, roughly 85% of them present only once. CDR3 size: 12 residues. Germline values: CDR1 SQVTM, CDR2 ANQGSEA. The trim removed 6 bases at V and 3 bases at J, leaving 2 bases unmatched. Sequencing used peripheral blood. The chain combines TRBV29-1 with TRBJ2-3, with TRBD2 matching 8 bases. The TCR comes from a human donor in a cohort sampled during active COVID-19. In DNA form, the CDR3 reads TGCAGCGTAGGGACTAGGACAGATACGCAGTATTTT. Its translation: CSVGTRTDTQYF.